Listed here is a single T cell receptor beta chain. There is no known antigen for this receptor. Nothing much larger sits one base from this clone, and base qualities are not available. This sample is part of a study of cytomegalovirus exposure and HLA in healthy donors (dated by TCRdb to about 2017). Study-wide context: The 666 repertoires of the first cohort and the 120 or so validation repertoires were produced on the same platform, according to a later analysis. The study aimed to test whether cataloging public T cell receptors could reveal signatures of past pathogen exposure. A separate validation cohort of 90 to 150 different subjects was used in addition to the 666-subject first cohort. To predict cytomegalovirus infection status, the study combined high-throughput TCR immunosequencing, statistical association of individual TCRs with disease status, and machine learning.

The donors belonged to the validation cohort of about 120 subjects, which was separate from the approximately 680-subject first cohort. Receptor libraries were prepared by the immunoSEQ multiplex PCR assay. The authors processed their data as follows. A statistical classification framework was built for diagnosing cytomegalovirus status from the catalog of TCR beta chain sequences. TCRdb re-hosts the immuneACCESS table, in-frame sequences only. Its copies lack some clones; in the studies checked, an unresolved V gene accounts for under half of them, and the cause for the rest is not known. V, J and clone size were drawn from that table, and D and trimming were deduced from the DNA. Counted in this sample were around 170,000 clones; roughly 85% of them appeared once. The ten most abundant clones make up roughly 15% of the sample. V sheds 0 bases and J sheds 5 bases, leaving 11 bases between their ends. For CDR1 and CDR2, the germline V gene (reference sequence) lists MNHEY and SMNVEV. Inclusive of the bounding cysteine and phenylalanine, the CDR3 is 14 residues long. Just the 42-base CDR3 DNA is kept, in frame starting at base 1.

Study-wide findings and limitations: A later analysis lacked HLA typing for the validation cohort, so it scored co-occurrence in that cohort across all 120 repertoires. In the study, 150 to 200 TCR beta chains were listed as associated with cytomegalovirus. A later analysis found that TCRs clustered in the first cohort also tended to co-occur in the approximately 120 validation repertoires, with more than 90% of cluster scores above 0. Most TCR sequences were observed very rarely across donors, whereas some public TCRs were present in many individuals. The authors suggested that the approach could potentially be extended to other disease states and immunological phenotypes. The classifier was reported to diagnose cytomegalovirus status with high specificity and sensitivity in both the original and validation cohorts. A few of the identified cytomegalovirus-associated TCR beta chains were confirmed in vitro to be specific for cytomegalovirus antigens.

The source of this sequence is a man between 18 and 29 years old in good health and CMV-seropositive. The specimen sequenced was PBMCs. The chain couples TRBV27 to TRBJ2-7; the D gene cannot be named for sure. DNA sequence: TGTGCCAGCAGTTTATCCGGGTCCCTGGACGAGCAGTACTTC. It encodes CASSLSGSLDEQYF.